The entry below describes one T cell receptor beta chain. What this receptor recognizes is not known. Nothing much larger sits one base from this clone, and base qualities are not available. This sample is drawn from a study of cytomegalovirus exposure and HLA in healthy donors (dated by TCRdb to about 2017). Broadly, across the study: A later analysis indicated that the 120 validation repertoires were generated on the platform also employed for the 670 or so repertoires of the first cohort. The study aimed to test whether cataloging public T cell receptors could reveal signatures of past pathogen exposure. A separate validation cohort of about 110 different subjects was used in addition to the roughly 640-subject first cohort. High-throughput TCR immunosequencing, statistical association of individual TCRs with disease status, and machine learning were combined to predict cytomegalovirus infection status. Paper-wide results and their limitations: While some public TCRs were present in many individuals, most TCR sequences turned up only very rarely across donors. Subsequent analysis determined that TCRs grouped into clusters in the first cohort also showed a tendency toward co-occurrence across the 90 to 150 validation repertoires, and about 94% of cluster scores exceeded 0. Cytomegalovirus status was reported to be diagnosed by the classifier with high specificity and sensitivity in both the original and validation cohorts. In the study, some 180 TCR beta chains were listed as associated with cytomegalovirus. In vitro tests confirmed that three of the cytomegalovirus-associated TCR beta chains recognize cytomegalovirus antigens. According to the authors, the approach could potentially be generalized to other disease states and immunological phenotypes. All 120 or so repertoires were used to score co-occurrence in the validation cohort in a later analysis, because that analysis had no HLA typing for the cohort.

Donors formed part of the validation cohort, which comprised over a hundred subjects and was distinct from the first cohort of 690 or so subjects. Trimming takes 2 bases off V and 6 bases off J; junction bases not matched to a gene: 6. The CDR3 has 15 amino acids, counting the end cysteine and phenylalanine. Only the CDR3 region is kept as DNA, spanning 45 bases read in frame from base 1. Looking up the germline V gene yields CDR1 KGHSH and CDR2 LQKENI. Preparation of the library involved the immunoSEQ multiplex PCR assay. Per the original workflow: A statistical classification framework was built for diagnosing cytomegalovirus status from the catalog of TCR beta chain sequences. Not all clones reach the TCRdb copy of this immuneACCESS table, which keeps in-frame sequences only. Checked studies attribute under half of the gap to unresolved V genes and leave the rest unexplained. Clone size and V and J calls were adopted from that table, with D and trimming inferred from the DNA. Present in this sample are approximately 71,000 clones, approximately 91% of which were seen just once. The ten most abundant clones make up about 3% of the sample.

The TCR originated in a man between 18 and 35 years old in good health and CMV-seronegative. Sequenced material: PBMCs. Recombination connected TRBV18 to TRBJ2-1, and TRBD2 aligns with 8 junction nucleotides. The DNA is as follows: TGTGCCAGCTCACCATTCCGGGAGGGTTCCAATGAGCAGTTCTTC. Its protein reads: CASSPFREGSNEQFF.